These 3 T cell receptor beta chains were sequenced from one sample in a study of blood T cell repertoires in COVID-19. Produced via immunoSEQ multiplex PCR; TCRdb's table is partial and in-frame only. The repertoire has around 200,000 clones, nearly 90% of them found once; the top ten carry 9.5% to 15%. Sequencing input: peripheral blood. These receptors all stem from a woman aged 18-30 years who had recovered from COVID-19.

This chain joins TRBV7-2 and TRBJ2-1; TRBD2 matches 8 bases. V lost 4 bases to trimming and J lost 5 bases; unmatched junction nucleotides: 10. Germline CDR1 and CDR2: SGHTA and FQGNSA. The CDR3 extends over 16 amino acids. CDR3 coding DNA: TGTGCCAGCAGCTACTTAGCGGGACTATCCCACAATGAGCAGTTCTTC. Its translation: CASSYLAGLSHNEQFF.

The chain is built from TRBV15 and TRBJ1-5; 8 positions agree with TRBD1. After removal of 0 bases from V and 3 bases from J, the junction contained 4 bases not matched to a gene. The germline V gene has CDR1 LNHNV and CDR2 YYDKDF (reference sequence). The CDR3 runs 16 residues. CDR3 residues: CATSREQGGPNQPQHF. The CDR3 region has the DNA TGTGCCACCAGCAGAGAACAGGGGGGGCCCAATCAGCCCCAGCATTTT.

J is TRBJ1-2 and V is TRBV19; 9 nucleotides line up with TRBD1. Trimming took 6 bases from V and 7 from J; bases not matched to a gene: 6. CDR3 length: 13 amino acids. Germline CDR1 is LNHDA and CDR2 is SQIVND (reference sequence). As DNA, the CDR3 is TGTGCCAGTAGCTCCGGGACAGGGTCTGGCTACACCTTC. Translating it yields CASSSGTGSGYTF.